This T cell receptor (beta chain) emerged from a study of cytomegalovirus exposure and HLA in healthy donors. Amplification used 60 Vbeta primers and 13 Jbeta primers. The table came from immunoSEQ multiplex PCR; TCRdb's copy has only in-frame clones and leaves some out. This table has around 150,000 clones, around two thirds appearing once. This CDR3 contains 14 residues. Germline V gene sequence: CDR1 SGHKS, CDR2 YYEKEE (reference sequence). V was shortened by 5 bases and J by 6 bases, with 17 bases between the two germline ends. The study, taken as a whole, reports: Donor immune exposure was known only as CMV serostatus. Most of the TCR beta V segments (in an earlier analysis) were productive either about 87% or about 30% of the time.

As for this clone: Its antigen is currently unknown.

The chain carries TRBV5-5 and TRBJ2-5; a weak D match, TRBD2 (5 bases). This receptor was obtained from a middle-aged woman in good health and CMV-seronegative. The sequenced sample was PBMCs. CDR3 coding DNA: TGTGCCAGCAGATTTGGCGTCGGGGAGCAGACCCAGTACTTC. Residues: CASRFGVGEQTQYF.